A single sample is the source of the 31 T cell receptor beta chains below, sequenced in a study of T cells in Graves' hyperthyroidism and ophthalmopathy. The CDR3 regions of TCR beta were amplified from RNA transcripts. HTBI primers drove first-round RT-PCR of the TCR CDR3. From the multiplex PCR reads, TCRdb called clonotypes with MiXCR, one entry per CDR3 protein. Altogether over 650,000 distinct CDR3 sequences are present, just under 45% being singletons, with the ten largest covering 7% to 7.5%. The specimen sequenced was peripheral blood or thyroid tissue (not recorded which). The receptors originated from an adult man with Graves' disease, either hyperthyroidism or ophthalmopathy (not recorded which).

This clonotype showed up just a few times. The CDR3: CASSPGGLKLFF. CDR3 DNA sequence: TGCGCCAGCAGCCCCGGTGGATTAAAACTGTTTTTT. This rearrangement joins TRBV5-1 to TRBJ1-4; no clear D gene. From germline, CDR1 is SGHRS and CDR2 YFSETQ. CDR3 length: 12 residues. The germline V and J ends were trimmed by 4 bases and 10 bases, with 11 bases remaining between them.

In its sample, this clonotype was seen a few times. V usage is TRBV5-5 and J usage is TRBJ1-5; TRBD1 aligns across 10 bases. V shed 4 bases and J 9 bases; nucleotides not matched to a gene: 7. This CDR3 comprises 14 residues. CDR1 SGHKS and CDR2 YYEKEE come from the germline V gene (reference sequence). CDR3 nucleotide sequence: TGTGCCAGCAGCCCGGACAGGGGGAGGGGGCCCCAGCATTTT. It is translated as CASSPDRGRGPQHF. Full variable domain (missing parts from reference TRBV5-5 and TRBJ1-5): DAGVTQSPTHLIKTRGQQVTLRCSPISGHKSVSWYQQVLGQGPQFIFQYYEKEERGRGNFPDRFSARQFPNYSSELNVNALLLGDSALYLCASSPDRGRGPQHFGDGTRLSIL.

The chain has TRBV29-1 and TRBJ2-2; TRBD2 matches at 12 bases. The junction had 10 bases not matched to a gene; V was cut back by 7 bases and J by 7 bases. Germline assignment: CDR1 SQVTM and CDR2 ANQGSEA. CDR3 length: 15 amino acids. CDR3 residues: CSGALAGGPHGELFF. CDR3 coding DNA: TGCAGCGGGGCCCTAGCGGGAGGGCCGCACGGGGAGCTGTTTTTT.

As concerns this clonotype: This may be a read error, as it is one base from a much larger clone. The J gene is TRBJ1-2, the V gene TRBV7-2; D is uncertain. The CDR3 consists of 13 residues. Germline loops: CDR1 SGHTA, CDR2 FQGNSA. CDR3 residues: CASSLSEYYGHTF. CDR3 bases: TGTGCCAGCAGCTTATCAGAGTACTATGGCCACACCTTC.

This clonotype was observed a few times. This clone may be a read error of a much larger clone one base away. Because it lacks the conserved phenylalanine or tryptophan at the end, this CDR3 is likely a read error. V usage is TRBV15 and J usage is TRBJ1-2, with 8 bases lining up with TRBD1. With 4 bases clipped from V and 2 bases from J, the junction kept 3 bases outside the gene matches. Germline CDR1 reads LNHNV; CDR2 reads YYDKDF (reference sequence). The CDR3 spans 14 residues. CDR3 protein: CATSNRDRNYGYTL. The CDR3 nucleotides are TGTGCCACCAGCAACCGGGACAGGAACTATGGCTACACCCTC.

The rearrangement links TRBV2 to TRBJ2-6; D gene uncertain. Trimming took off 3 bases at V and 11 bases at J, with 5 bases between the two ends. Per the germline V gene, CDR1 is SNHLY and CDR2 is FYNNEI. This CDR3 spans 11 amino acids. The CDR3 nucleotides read TGTGCCAGCAGTGAGGGCGACGTCCTGACTTTC. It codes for CASSEGDVLTF.

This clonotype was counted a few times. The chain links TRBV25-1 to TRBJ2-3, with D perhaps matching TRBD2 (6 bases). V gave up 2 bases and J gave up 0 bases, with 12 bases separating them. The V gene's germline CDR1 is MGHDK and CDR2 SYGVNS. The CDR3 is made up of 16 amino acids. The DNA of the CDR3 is TGTGCCAGCAGTGAAGGGGTAGCGGCTAGCACAGATACGCAGTATTTT. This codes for CASSEGVAASTDTQYF.

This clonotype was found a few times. CDR3 DNA sequence: TGTGCCAGCAGTGCGGTTGGGAGGGGGCACAAAAATCAGCCCCAGCATTTT. It codes for CASSAVGRGHKNQPQHF. The V gene is TRBV2, the J gene TRBJ1-5; the match to TRBD1 covers 7 bases. This CDR3 has 17 residues. The germline V gene encodes CDR1 SNHLY and CDR2 FYNNEI. V trimming: 4 bases; J trimming: 4 bases; junction bases outside the gene matches: 13.

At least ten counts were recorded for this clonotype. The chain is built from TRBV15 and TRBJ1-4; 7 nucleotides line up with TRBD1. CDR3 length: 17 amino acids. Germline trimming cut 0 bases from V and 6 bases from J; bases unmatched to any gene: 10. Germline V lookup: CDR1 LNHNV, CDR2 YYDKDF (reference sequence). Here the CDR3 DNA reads TGTGCCACCAGCAGAGACGGAAAACAGGGGACGTATGAAAAACTGTTTTTT. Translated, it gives CATSRDGKQGTYEKLFF.

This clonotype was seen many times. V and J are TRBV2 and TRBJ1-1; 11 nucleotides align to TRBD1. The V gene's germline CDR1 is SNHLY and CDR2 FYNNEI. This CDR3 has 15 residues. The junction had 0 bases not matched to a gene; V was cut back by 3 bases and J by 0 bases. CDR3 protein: CASSEDRGLNTEAFF. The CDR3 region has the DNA TGTGCCAGCAGTGAGGACAGGGGGCTGAACACTGAAGCTTTCTTT.

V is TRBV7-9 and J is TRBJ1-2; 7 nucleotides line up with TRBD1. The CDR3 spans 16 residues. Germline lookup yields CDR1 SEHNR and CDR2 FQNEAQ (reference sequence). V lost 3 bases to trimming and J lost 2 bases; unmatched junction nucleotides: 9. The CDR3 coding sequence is TGTGCCAGCAGCTTCTCGACAGGGATGGGGAACTATGGCTACACCTTC. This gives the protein CASSFSTGMGNYGYTF.

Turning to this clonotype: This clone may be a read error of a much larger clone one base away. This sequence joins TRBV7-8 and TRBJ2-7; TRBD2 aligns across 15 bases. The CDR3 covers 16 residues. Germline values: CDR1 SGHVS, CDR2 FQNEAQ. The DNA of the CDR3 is TGTGCCGGCAGCTTAGGACTAGCGGGAGGGCCGTACGAGCAGTACTTC. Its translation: CAGSLGLAGGPYEQYF.

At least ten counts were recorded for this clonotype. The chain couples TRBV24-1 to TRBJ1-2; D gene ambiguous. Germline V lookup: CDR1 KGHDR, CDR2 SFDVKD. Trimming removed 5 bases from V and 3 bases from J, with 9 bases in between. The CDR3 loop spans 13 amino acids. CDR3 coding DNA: TGTGCCACCAGTGGGGGAGAAGACTATGGCTACACCTTC. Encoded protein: CATSGGEDYGYTF.

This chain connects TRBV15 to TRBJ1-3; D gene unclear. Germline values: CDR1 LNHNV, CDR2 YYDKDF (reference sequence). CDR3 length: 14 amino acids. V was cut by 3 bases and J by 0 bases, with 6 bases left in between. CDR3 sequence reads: CATSSYNSGNTIYF. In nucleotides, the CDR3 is TGTGCCACCAGCAGTTACAACTCTGGAAACACCATATATTTT.

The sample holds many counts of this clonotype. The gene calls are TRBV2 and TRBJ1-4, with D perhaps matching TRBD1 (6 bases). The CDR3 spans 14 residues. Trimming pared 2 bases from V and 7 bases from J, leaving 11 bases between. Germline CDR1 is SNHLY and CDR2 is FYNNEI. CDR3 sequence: CASSENRAGEKLFF. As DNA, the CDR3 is TGTGCCAGCAGTGAAAACAGGGCGGGTGAAAAACTGTTTTTT.

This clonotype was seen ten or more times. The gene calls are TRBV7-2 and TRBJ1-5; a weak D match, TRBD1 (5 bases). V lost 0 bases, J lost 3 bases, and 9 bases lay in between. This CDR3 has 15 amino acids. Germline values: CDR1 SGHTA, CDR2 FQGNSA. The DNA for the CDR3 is TGTGCCAGCAGCTTAGCGGGACCGGACAATCAGCCCCAGCATTTT. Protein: CASSLAGPDNQPQHF.

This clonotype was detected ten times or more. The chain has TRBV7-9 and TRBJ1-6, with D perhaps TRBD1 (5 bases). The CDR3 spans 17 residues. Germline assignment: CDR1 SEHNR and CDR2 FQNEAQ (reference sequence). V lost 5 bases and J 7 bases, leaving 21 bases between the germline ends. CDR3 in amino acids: CASSQVSRRGTNSPLHF. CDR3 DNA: TGTGCCAGCAGCCAAGTCAGCCGTCGGGGGACGAATTCACCCCTCCACTTT.

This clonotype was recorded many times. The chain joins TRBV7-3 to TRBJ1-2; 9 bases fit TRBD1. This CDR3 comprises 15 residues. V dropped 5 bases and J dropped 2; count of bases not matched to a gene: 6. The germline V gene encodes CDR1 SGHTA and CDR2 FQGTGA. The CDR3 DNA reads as TGTGCCAGCAGCCCCGGGACAGGGTCAAACTATGGCTACACCTTC. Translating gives CASSPGTGSNYGYTF. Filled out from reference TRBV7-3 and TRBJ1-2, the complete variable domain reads GAGVSQTPSNKVTEKGKYVELRCDPISGHTALYWYRQSLGQGPEFLIYFQGTGAADDSGLPNDRFFAVRPEGSVSTLKIQRTERGDSAVYLCASSPGTGSNYGYTFGSGTRLTVV.

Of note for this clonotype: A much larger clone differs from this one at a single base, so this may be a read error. CDR3 amino acids: CTSSVGPGLREQYF. The DNA of the CDR3 is TGTACCAGCAGCGTAGGTCCAGGTCTGCGGGAGCAGTACTTC. The chain carries TRBV9 and TRBJ2-7; no clear D gene. Germline CDR1 SGDLS, CDR2 YYNGEE. CDR3 size: 14 residues. The full variable domain, with the rest looked up from reference TRBV9 and TRBJ2-7, is DSGVTQTPKHLITATGQRVTLRCSPRSGDLSVYWYQQSLDQGLQFLIQYYNGEERAKGNILERFSAQQFPDLHSELNLSSLELGDSALYFCTSSVGPGLREQYFGPGTRLTVT.

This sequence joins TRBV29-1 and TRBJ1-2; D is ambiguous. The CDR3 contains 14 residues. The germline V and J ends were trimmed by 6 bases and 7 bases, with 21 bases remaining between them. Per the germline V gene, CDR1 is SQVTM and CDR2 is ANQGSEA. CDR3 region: CSVGEVPTPLGYTF. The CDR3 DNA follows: TGCAGCGTAGGCGAGGTCCCTACCCCCCTTGGCTACACCTTC. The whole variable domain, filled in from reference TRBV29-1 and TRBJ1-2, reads SAVISQKPSRDICQRGTSLTIQCQVDSQVTMMFWYRQQPGQSLTLIATANQGSEATYESGFVIDKFPISRPNLTFSTLTVSNMSPEDSSIYLCSVGEVPTPLGYTFGSGTRLTVV.

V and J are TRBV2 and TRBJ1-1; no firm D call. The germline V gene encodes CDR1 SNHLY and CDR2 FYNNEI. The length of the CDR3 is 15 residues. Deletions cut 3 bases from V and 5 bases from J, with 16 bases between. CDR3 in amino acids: CASSDVGNPITEAFF. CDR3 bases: TGTGCCAGCAGTGACGTGGGAAATCCGATAACTGAAGCTTTCTTT.

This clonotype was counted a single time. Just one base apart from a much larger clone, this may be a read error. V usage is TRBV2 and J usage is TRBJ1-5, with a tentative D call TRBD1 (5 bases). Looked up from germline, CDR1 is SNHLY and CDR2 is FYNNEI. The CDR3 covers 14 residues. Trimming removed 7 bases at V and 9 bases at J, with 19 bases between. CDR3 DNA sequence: TGTGCCAGCACCTCGGGACGGAGGTCAATGCCCCAGCATTTT. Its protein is CASTSGRRSMPQHF. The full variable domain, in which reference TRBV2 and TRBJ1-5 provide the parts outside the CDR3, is EPEVTQTPSHQVTQMGQEVILRCVPISNHLYFYWYRQILGQKVEFLVSFYNNEISEKSEIFDDQFSVERPDGSNFTLKIRSTKLEDSAMYFCASTSGRRSMPQHFGDGTRLSIL.

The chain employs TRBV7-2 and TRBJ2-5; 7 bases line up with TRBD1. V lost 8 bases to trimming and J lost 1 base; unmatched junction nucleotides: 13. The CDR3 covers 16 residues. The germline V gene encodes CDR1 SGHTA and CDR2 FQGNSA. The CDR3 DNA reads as TGTGCCAGCTCACCAAGGGGGCGATCACCCCAAGAGACCCAGTACTTC. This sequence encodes CASSPRGRSPQETQYF.

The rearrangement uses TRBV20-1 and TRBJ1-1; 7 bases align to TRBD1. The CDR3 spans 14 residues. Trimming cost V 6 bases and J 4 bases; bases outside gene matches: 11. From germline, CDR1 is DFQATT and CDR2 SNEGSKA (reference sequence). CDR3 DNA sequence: TGCAGTGCCTCGAAACCGGGACAGACCACTGAAGCTTTCTTT. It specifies CSASKPGQTTEAFF.

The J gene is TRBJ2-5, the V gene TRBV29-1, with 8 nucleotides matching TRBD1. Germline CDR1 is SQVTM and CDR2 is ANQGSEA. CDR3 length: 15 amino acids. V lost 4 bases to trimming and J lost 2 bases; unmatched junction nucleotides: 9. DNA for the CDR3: TGCAGCGTTGTACAGGGGGACCTGAGGCAAGAGACCCAGTACTTC. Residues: CSVVQGDLRQETQYF.

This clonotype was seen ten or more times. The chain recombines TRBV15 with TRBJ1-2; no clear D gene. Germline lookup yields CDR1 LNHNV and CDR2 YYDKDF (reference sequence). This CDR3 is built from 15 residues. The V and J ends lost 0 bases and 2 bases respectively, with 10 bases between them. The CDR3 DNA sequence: TGTGCCACCAGCAGAGATCGAAGCCCGAACTATGGCTACACCTTC. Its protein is CATSRDRSPNYGYTF.

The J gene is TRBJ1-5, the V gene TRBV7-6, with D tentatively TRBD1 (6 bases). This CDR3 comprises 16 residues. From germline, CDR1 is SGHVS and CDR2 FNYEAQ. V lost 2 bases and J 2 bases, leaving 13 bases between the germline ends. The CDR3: CASSLFAGAGNQPQHF. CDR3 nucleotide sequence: TGTGCCAGCAGCTTATTTGCAGGGGCCGGCAATCAGCCCCAGCATTTT.

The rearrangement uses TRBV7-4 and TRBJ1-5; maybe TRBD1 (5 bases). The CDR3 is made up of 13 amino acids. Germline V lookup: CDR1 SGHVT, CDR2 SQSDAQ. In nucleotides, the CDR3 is TGTGCTAGTGGTTTTGGGACGCATCAGCCCCAGCATTTT. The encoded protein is CASGFGTHQPQHF.

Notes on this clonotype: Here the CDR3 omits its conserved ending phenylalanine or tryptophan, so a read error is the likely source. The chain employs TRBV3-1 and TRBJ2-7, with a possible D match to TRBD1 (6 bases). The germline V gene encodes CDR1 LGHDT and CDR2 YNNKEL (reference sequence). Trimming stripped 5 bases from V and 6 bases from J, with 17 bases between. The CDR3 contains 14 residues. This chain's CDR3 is CASSVASGDGEQYL. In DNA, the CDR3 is TGTGCCAGCAGCGTAGCATCAGGGGACGGCGAGCAGTACCTC.

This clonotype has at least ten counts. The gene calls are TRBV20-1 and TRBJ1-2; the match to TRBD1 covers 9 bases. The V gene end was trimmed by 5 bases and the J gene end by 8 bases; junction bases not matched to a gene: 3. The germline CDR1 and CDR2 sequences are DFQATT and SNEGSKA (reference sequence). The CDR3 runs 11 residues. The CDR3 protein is CSAGDREGYTF. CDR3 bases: TGCAGTGCTGGGGACAGGGAAGGCTACACCTTC.

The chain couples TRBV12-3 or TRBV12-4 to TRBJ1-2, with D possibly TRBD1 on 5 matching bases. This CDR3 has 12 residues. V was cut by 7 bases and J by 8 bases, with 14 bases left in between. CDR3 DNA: TGTGCCAGCACCCGATGGGGGTCAGGCTACACCTTC. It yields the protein CASTRWGSGYTF.